This T cell receptor beta chain stems from a study of T cell responses to AZD1222 COVID-19 vaccine. About the research overall: Second doses at about 4 or about 12 weeks were pooled. Study-wide results and limits: The donors showed a predominance of white British ancestry and of females, with possible underestimation of clonal diversity. Among those given AZD1222, only five or six were seropositive at baseline. The study sampled repertoires only after the peak T cell response.

CDR1 is SGHDT, CDR2 YYEEEE, per germline. Deletions cut 1 base from V and 7 bases from J, with 14 bases between. CDR3 length equals 14 residues. A remark on this clone: Antigen: not known.

Sequencing was performed with immunoSEQ multiplex PCR; in TCRdb, only in-frame clones are kept and a portion is missing. The sample has about 110,000 clones, roughly 80% seen once; the top ten hold 4% to 6%. The sequences come from peripheral blood, collected on day 0 of AZD1222 vaccination. J is TRBJ1-2 and V is TRBV5-6, with D uncertain. The clonotype comes from an adult in good health. As DNA, the CDR3 is TGTGCCAGCAGCTTGAGTGGCCCGACGGGTGGCTACACCTTC. Amino acids: CASSLSGPTGGYTF.